This TCR beta chain was identified during a study of spatial heterogeneity in lung cancer. The CDR3 is 13 amino acids. Trimming cost V 3 bases and J 4 bases, with 8 bases left between them. Germline V gives CDR1 SGHTA, CDR2 FQGNSA. Noted time point: blood at routine non-recurrence follow-up after resection. Sequencing was performed on whole RNA extracted from tumor and nontumor lung tissue, or from frozen PBMC, and the material was left unsorted. TCRdb re-derived calls from the 5' RACE reads in MiXCR, one entry per CDR3 protein. The sample consists of more than 75,000 distinct CDR3 sequences, roughly a fifth of them appearing once. Of note for this clonotype: A much more abundant neighbour one base away suggests this may be a read error.

Sequenced here: PBMCs, sampled at follow-up. This receptor was taken from a male donor with early-stage non-small cell lung cancer. The V call is TRBV7-2, the J call TRBJ2-3; D is ambiguous. As DNA, the CDR3 is TGTGCCAGCAGCTTCACTACCCCAGATACGCAGTATTTT. Translation: CASSFTTPDTQYF. The entire variable domain, with the rest obtained from reference TRBV7-2 and TRBJ2-3, is as follows: GAGVSQSPSNKVTEKGKDVELRCDPISGHTALYWYRQSLGQGLEFLIYFQGNSAPDKSGLPSDRFSAERTGGSVSTLTIQRTQQEDSAVYLCASSFTTPDTQYFGPGTRLTVL.